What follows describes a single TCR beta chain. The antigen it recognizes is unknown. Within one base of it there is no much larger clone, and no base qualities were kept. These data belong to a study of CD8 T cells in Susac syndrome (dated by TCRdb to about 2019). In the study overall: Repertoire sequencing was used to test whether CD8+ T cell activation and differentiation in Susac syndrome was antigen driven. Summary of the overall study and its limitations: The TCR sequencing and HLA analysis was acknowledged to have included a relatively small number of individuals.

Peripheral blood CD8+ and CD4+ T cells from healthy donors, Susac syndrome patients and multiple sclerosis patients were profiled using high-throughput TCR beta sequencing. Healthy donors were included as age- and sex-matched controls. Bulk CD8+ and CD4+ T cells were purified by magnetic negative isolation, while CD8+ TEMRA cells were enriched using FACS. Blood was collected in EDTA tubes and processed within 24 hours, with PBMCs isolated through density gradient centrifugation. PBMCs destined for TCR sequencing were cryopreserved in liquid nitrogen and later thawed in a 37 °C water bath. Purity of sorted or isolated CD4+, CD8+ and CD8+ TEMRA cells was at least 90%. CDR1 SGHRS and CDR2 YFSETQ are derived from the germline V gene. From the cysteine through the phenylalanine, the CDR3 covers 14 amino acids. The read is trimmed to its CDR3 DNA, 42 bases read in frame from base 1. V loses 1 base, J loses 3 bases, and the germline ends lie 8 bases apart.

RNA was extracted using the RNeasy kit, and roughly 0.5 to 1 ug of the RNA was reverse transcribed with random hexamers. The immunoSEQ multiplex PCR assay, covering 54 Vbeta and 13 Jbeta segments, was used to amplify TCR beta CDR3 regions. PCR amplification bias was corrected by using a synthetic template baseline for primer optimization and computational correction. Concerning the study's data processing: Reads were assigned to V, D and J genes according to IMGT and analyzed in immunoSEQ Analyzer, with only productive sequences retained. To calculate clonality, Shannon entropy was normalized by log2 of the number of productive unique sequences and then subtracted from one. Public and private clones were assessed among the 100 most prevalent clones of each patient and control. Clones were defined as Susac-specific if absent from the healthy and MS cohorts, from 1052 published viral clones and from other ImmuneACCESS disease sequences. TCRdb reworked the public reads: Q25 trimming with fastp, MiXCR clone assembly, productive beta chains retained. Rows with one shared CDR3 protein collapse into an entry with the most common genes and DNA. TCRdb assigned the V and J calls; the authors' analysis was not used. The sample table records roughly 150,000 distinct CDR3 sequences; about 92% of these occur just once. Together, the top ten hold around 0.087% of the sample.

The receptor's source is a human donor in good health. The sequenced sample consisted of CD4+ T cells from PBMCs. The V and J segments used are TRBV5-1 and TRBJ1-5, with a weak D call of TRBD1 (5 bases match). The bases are TGCGCCAGCAGCTTGTCGGGGGACAATCAGCCCCAGCATTTT. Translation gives CASSLSGDNQPQHF.